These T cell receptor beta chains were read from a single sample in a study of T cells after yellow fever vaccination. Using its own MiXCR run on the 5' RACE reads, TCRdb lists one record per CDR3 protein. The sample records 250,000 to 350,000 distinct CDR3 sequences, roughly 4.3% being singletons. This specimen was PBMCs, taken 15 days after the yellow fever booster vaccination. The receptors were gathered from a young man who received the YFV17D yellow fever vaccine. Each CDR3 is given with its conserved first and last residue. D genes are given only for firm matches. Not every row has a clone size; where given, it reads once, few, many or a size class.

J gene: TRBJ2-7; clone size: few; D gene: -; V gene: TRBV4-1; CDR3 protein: CASSQERGPLLDF; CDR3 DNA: TGCGCCAGCAGCCAAGAAAGGGGACCCCTTTTGGACTTC
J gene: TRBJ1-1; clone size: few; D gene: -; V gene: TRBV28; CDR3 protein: CASSLSGERAFF; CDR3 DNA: TGTGCCAGCAGTTTATCCGGCGAGAGGGCTTTCTTT
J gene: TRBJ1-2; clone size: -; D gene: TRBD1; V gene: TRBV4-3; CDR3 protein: CASSQVVGTGLNYGYTF; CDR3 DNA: TGCGCCAGCAGCCAAGTAGTAGGGACAGGGCTTAACTATGGCTACACCTTC
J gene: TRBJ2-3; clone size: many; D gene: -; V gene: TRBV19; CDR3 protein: CASSIDTGLTDTQYF; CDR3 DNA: TGTGCCAGTAGTATCGACACAGGGCTCACAGATACGCAGTATTTT
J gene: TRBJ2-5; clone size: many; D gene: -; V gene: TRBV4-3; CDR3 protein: CASSHQVLPQETQYF; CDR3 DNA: TGCGCCAGCAGCCATCAGGTCCTTCCACAAGAGACCCAGTACTTC
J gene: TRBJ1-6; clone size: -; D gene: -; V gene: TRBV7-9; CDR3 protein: CASRIGSGNLHF; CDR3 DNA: TGTGCCAGCAGGATCGGTTCAGGAAACCTCCACTTT
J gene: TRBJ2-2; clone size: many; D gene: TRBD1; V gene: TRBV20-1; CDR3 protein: CSGKGQGTGELFF; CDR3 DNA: TGCAGTGGCAAGGGACAGGGGACCGGGGAGCTGTTTTTT
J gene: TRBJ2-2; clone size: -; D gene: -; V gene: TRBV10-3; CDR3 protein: CAIKSSGATGTGELFF; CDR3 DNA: TGTGCCATCAAAAGCTCGGGGGCTACGGGGACCGGGGAGCTGTTTTTT
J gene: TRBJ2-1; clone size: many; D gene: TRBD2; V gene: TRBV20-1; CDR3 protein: CSVTSGEYSYNEQFF; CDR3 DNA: TGCAGTGTGACTAGCGGGGAATACTCCTACAATGAGCAGTTCTTC
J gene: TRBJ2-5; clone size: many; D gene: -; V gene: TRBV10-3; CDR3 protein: CAISESGETQYF; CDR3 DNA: TGTGCCATCAGTGAGTCGGGGGAGACCCAGTACTTC
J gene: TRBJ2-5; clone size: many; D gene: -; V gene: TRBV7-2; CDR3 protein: CASSSGLTAFQETQYF; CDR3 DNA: TGTGCCAGCAGCTCAGGACTGACTGCATTCCAAGAGACCCAGTACTTC
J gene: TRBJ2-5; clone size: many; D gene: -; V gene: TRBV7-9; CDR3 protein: CASSYGQTIQETQYF; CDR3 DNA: TGTGCCAGCAGTTACGGACAGACGATCCAAGAGACCCAGTACTTC
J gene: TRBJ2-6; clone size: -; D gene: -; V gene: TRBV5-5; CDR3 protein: CASSRGPWSSGANVLTF; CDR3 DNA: TGTGCCAGCAGCCGGGGTCCGTGGTCCTCTGGGGCCAACGTCCTGACTTTC
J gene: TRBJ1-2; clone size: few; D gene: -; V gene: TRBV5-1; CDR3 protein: CASSLESAPGYTF; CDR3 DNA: TGCGCCAGCAGCTTGGAGAGTGCCCCCGGCTACACCTTC
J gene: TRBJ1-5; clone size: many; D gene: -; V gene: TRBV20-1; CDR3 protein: CSARVGHAPYGNQPQHF; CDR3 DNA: TGCAGTGCTAGAGTCGGACACGCACCCTATGGCAATCAGCCCCAGCATTTT
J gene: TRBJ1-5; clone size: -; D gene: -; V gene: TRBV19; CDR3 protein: CASSLWLLTGNQPQHF; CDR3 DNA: TGTGCCAGTAGTTTGTGGCTCCTGACGGGCAATCAGCCCCAGCATTTT
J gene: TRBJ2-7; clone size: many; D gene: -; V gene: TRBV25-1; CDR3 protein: CASSEWEEQYF; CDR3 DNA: TGTGCCAGCAGTGAATGGGAGGAGCAGTACTTC